This T cell receptor beta chain was obtained from a study of T cells after yellow fever vaccination. General study points: Reappearance after the booster was observed for most primary-vaccination clones (about 96% CD4, about 86% CD8). Within FACS-sorted repertoires, abundant clonotypes contaminating from the bulk population could be present. Although most clonotypes did not, a small share appeared in both CD4 and CD8 compartments. A faster peak, day 5 versus 15, was reached by the weaker secondary response.

CDR1 is SGHRS and CDR2 is YFSETQ in the germline V gene. The J segment lost 11 bases and the V segment lost 3 bases, leaving 8 bases of the junction unmatched. The CDR3 extends over 14 amino acids. TCRdb analysed the 5' RACE reads with MiXCR anew, one entry per CDR3 protein. The data contain 300,000 to 350,000 distinct CDR3 sequences, approximately 4% of them seen just once; the ten biggest clones take up roughly a fifth. This clonotype was seen at least ten times. The antigen remains undetermined. This clonotype was sampled from a man younger than 35 who received the YFV17D yellow fever vaccine. The chain couples TRBV5-1 to TRBJ1-6; 7 bases map to TRBD1. The sample in question was PBMCs, obtained 15 days after the yellow fever booster vaccination. The CDR3 protein is CASSWQGVDAPLHF. The CDR3, as DNA: TGCGCCAGCAGCTGGCAGGGGGTTGACGCACCCCTCCACTTT.